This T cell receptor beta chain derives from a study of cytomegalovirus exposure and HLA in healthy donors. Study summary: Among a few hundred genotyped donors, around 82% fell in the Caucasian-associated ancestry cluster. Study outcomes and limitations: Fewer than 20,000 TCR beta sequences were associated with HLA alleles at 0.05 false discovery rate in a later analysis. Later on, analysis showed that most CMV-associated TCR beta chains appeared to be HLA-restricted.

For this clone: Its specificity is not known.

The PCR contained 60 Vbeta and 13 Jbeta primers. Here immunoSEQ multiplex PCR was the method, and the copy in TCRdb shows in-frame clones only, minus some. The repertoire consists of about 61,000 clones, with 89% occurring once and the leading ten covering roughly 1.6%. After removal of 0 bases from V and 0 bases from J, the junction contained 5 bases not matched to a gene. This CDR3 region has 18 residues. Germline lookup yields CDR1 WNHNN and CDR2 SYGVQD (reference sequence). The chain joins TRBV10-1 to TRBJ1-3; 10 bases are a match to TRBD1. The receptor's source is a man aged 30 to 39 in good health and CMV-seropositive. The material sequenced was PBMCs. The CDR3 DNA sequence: TGCGCCAGCAGTGAGTCTGGCGACAGGGGGCTCTCTGGAAACACCATATATTTT. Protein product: CASSESGDRGLSGNTIYF.